The 17 T cell receptor beta chains given below trace back to one sample, sequenced in a study of monozygotic twins with inflammatory bowel disease. Reprocessing the 5' RACE reads, TCRdb reports a single entry for every CDR3 protein and omits DNA. The sample's table shows about 450,000 distinct CDR3 sequences. The sample comprised blood. Source of these receptors: a human donor with ulcerative colitis or Crohn's disease, or a healthy co-twin of an affected twin (not recorded which).

The V and J genes are TRBV5-4 and TRBJ2-1. This CDR3 contains 16 residues. Germline V lookup: CDR1 SGHNT, CDR2 YYREEE (reference sequence). This CDR3 is CASSLGQESSYNEQFF.

CDR3: CASSYSQGWQETQYF. This chain links TRBV6-5 with TRBJ2-5; without DNA, the TCRdb call of TRBD1 cannot be checked. CDR3 length: 15 residues. The germline CDR1 and CDR2 sequences are MNHEY and SVGAGI.

CDR3 amino acids: CASSSHQGNYNEQFF. The V call is TRBV7-2, the J call TRBJ2-1; TCRdb reports TRBD1, a call that lacks DNA to check it against. CDR1 SGHTA and CDR2 FQGNSA come from the germline V gene. This CDR3 region has 15 residues.

The V and J genes are TRBV6-6 and TRBJ2-1; TCRdb returns TRBD1, unconfirmable since there is no DNA. CDR1 MNHNY and CDR2 SVGAGI come from the germline V gene (reference sequence). The CDR3 loop spans 13 amino acids. CDR3 loop: CASSYGRVDEQFF.

The CDR3 is CASSTGTSRKTQYF. The chain uses TRBV28 and TRBJ2-5; there is no DNA to check the TCRdb D call of TRBD2. Germline V gene sequence: CDR1 MDHEN, CDR2 SYDVKM. The CDR3 covers 14 residues. Together with reference TRBV28 and TRBJ2-5, the CDR3 gives the full variable domain: DVKVTQSSRYLVKRTGEKVFLECVQDMDHENMFWYRQDPGLGLRLIYFSYDVKMKEKGDIPEGYSVSREKKERFSLILESASTNQTSMYLCASSTGTSRKTQYFGPGTRLLVL.

This chain's CDR3 is CASSPWDRGHTGELFF. The J gene is TRBJ2-2, the V gene TRBV5-4; the D call of TRBD1 rests on TCRdb alone, since no DNA is present to check it. Germline V lookup: CDR1 SGHNT, CDR2 YYREEE (reference sequence). The CDR3 is made up of 16 amino acids.

This rearrangement joins TRBV7-2 to TRBJ1-5; lacking DNA, the TRBD1 call made by TCRdb goes unchecked. Germline V gene sequence: CDR1 SGHTA, CDR2 FQGNSA. The CDR3 is 15 residues long. The CDR3 protein is CASSQGDTNNQPQHF.

This CDR3 is CASSDDFRVGNTIYF. The rearrangement uses TRBV9 and TRBJ1-3; TCRdb picks TRBD1, but there is no DNA to check that call. CDR3 length: 15 amino acids. Germline V gives CDR1 SGDLS, CDR2 YYNGEE.

The V call is TRBV27, the J call TRBJ2-3; no DNA is available, so the TRBD1 call from TCRdb remains unchecked. Per germline, CDR1 MNHEY and CDR2 SMNVEV (reference sequence). The CDR3 consists of 15 residues. CDR3 region: CASSYTGLGTDTQYF.

V and J are TRBV20-1 and TRBJ2-7. Per germline, CDR1 DFQATT and CDR2 SNEGSKA (reference sequence). The CDR3 contains 13 residues. CDR3 loop: CSAPGGLSYEQYF.

The V and J genes are TRBV24-1 and TRBJ2-6; there is no DNA to check the TCRdb D call of TRBD1. The germline V gene has CDR1 KGHDR and CDR2 SFDVKD. This CDR3 has 15 amino acids. CDR3 protein: CATSPGESGANVLTF.

The gene calls are TRBV7-9 and TRBJ2-7; the TRBD1 assignment by TCRdb is unverifiable without DNA. The CDR3 covers 12 residues. Per germline, CDR1 SEHNR and CDR2 FQNEAQ (reference sequence). The CDR3 loop is CVSSLGGGEQYF.

V is TRBV20-1 and J is TRBJ2-7; as DNA is missing, the TRBD1 call by TCRdb cannot be tested. The CDR3 totals 15 residues. The germline CDR1 and CDR2 sequences are DFQATT and SNEGSKA (reference sequence). Here the CDR3 reads CSARTTGTGSYEQYF.

The chain carries TRBV20-1 and TRBJ2-1; TCRdb returns TRBD2, unconfirmable since there is no DNA. Germline lookup yields CDR1 DFQATT and CDR2 SNEGSKA (reference sequence). The CDR3 loop spans 13 amino acids. CDR3 loop: CSAGTRDPNEQFF.

The V call is TRBV5-1, the J call TRBJ2-6; TCRdb designates TRBD2, a call that cannot be tested without DNA. The CDR3 covers 16 residues. Germline lookup yields CDR1 SGHRS and CDR2 YFSETQ. CDR3 loop: CASSLVEGDGANVLTF.

The genes are TRBV19 and TRBJ1-1. Germline loops: CDR1 LNHDA, CDR2 SQIVND (reference sequence). The CDR3 runs to 12 residues. The CDR3 protein is CASSIPGTEAFF. The variable domain in full, with the rest retrieved from reference TRBV19 and TRBJ1-1, is DGGITQSPKYLFRKEGQNVTLSCEQNLNHDAMYWYRQDPGQGLRLIYYSQIVNDFQKGDIAEGYSVSREKKESFPLTVTSAQKNPTAFYLCASSIPGTEAFFGQGTRLTVV.

This chain joins TRBV5-1 and TRBJ2-5; without DNA, the TCRdb call of TRBD1 cannot be checked. Per the germline V gene, CDR1 is SGHRS and CDR2 is YFSETQ. The CDR3 spans 16 residues. The CDR3 loop is CASSLGVGDSQETQYF.